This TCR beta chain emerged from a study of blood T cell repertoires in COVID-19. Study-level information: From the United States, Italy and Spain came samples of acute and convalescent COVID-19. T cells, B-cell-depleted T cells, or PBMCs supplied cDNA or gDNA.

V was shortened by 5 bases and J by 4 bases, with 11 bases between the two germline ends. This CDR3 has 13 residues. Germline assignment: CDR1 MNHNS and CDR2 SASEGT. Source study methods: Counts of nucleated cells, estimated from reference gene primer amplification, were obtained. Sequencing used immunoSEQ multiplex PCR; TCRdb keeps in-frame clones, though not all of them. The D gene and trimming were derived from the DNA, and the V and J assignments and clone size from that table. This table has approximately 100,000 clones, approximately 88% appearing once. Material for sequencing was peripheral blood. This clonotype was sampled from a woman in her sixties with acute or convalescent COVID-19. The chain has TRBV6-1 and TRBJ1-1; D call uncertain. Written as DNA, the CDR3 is TGTGCCAGCAGTCTAGGAGGAATCACTGAAGCTTTCTTT. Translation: CASSLGGITEAFF.